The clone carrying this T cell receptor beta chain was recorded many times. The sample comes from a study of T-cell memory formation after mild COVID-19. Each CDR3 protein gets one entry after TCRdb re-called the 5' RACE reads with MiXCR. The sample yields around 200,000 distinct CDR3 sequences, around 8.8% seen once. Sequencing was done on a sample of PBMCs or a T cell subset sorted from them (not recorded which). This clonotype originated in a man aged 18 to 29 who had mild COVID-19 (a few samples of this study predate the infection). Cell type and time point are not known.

The CDR3 here is CASSYSKRRPNTGELFF. CDR3 DNA: TGTGCCAGCAGTTACTCGAAGAGGCGGCCGAACACCGGGGAGCTGTTTTTT. The chain couples TRBV6-2 or TRBV6-3 to TRBJ2-2; D call uncertain. The CDR3 has 17 residues. V was shortened by 0 bases and J by 0 bases, with 11 bases between the two germline ends. Germline assignment: CDR1 MNHEY and CDR2 SVGEGT.